This TCR beta chain was captured by sequencing in a study of blood T cell repertoires in COVID-19. Assay: immunoSEQ multiplex PCR; the TCRdb copy retains only in-frame clones and omits some. The table shows about 200,000 clones, with about 95% occurring only once. Germline assignment: CDR1 SGHVS and CDR2 FNYEAQ. After removal of 6 bases from V and 1 base from J, the junction contained 8 bases not matched to a gene. This CDR3 has 16 residues. What was sequenced was peripheral blood. The receptor was derived from a man under 40 with COVID-19, enrolled during active disease. The rearrangement uses TRBV7-6 and TRBJ2-3; 9 nucleotides match TRBD1. CDR3 DNA sequence: TGTGCCAGCAGTTCCGCATGGACAGGGGGCACAGATACGCAGTATTTT. Its protein product is CASSSAWTGGTDTQYF.